This TCR beta chain was observed in a study of blood T cells in healthy people across ages. Of note for this clonotype: Its cognate antigen is unknown.

Together with a sample-barcoded 5' primer, a J-beta primer mix was included in a second PCR lasting about 6 to 11 cycles. MiXCR, applied by TCRdb to the 5' RACE reads, yields one record per CDR3 protein. This sample has under 1,100,000 distinct CDR3 sequences, with about 23% found just once. The CDR3 loop spans 19 amino acids. The germline V gene has CDR1 SGHAT and CDR2 FQDESV (reference sequence). V trimming: 4 bases; J trimming: 2 bases; junction bases outside the gene matches: 17. Study-level findings and limits: Per-million-T-cell TCR beta diversity fell roughly linearly with age.

These same records also appear under a second study, on T cells of mothers and their children. This second study says: All extracted RNA went into cDNA synthesis, about 1.4 ug per 15 ul. Each mother gave over 8.5 million TCR beta CDR3 reads; each child, about 3 million. Persisting microchimeric T cell clones went undetected.

The receptor was isolated from a girl aged 2 to 9 in good health. The sequenced sample was blood. The chain links TRBV11-1 to TRBJ2-4, with 7 bases aligning to TRBD1. The CDR3 bases are TGTGCCAGCAGCTCAAGGATAGGGGGCGGAATGATTTCCAAAAACATTCAGTACTTC. Translation gives CASSSRIGGGMISKNIQYF.